Below, 4 T cell receptor beta chains from the same sample are listed, as sequenced in a study of blood T cells in healthy people across ages. Then a second PCR, running about 6 to 11 cycles, was carried out with a sample-barcoded 5' primer and a J-beta primer mix. A single record per CDR3 protein comes from TCRdb applying MiXCR to the 5' RACE reads. The data show roughly 550,000 distinct CDR3 sequences, nearly 25% seen once. These data also featured in a second study, about T cells of mothers and their children.

Sequencing was done on a sample of blood. Receptors originate from a boy under 18 in good health.

The chain couples TRBV7-2 to TRBJ2-3; 9 bases agree with TRBD2. The CDR3 runs to 17 residues. Germline CDR1 SGHTA, CDR2 FQGNSA. V lost 2 bases, J lost 3 bases, and 9 bases stayed unmatched. For the CDR3, the DNA is TGTGCCAGCAGCTTATCCGGCGGGGGGGCCATAACAGATACGCAGTATTTT. Amino acids: CASSLSGGGAITDTQYF.

The J gene is TRBJ1-5, the V gene TRBV3-1, with 10 bases that match TRBD1. The CDR3 has 15 amino acids. CDR1 is LGHDT and CDR2 is YNNKEL in the germline V gene (reference sequence). J was trimmed by 7 bases and V by 1 base; bases with no gene match: 4. In DNA form, the CDR3 reads TGTGCCAGCAGCCAAGGGGGACAGGGGTGGCAGCCCCAGCATTTT. It specifies CASSQGGQGWQPQHF. Variable domain in full (rest from reference TRBV3-1 and TRBJ1-5): DTAVSQTPKYLVTQMGNDKSIKCEQNLGHDTMYWYKQDSKKFLKIMFSYNNKELIINETVPNRFSPKSPDKAHLNLHINSLELGDSAVYFCASSQGGQGWQPQHFGDGTRLSIL.

This chain connects TRBV6-2 or TRBV6-3 to TRBJ1-1; a possible D gene is TRBD1 (5 bases). The length of the CDR3 is 16 residues. The V and J ends lost 5 bases and 6 bases respectively, with 22 bases between them. From germline, CDR1 is MNHEY and CDR2 SVGEGT. CDR3 region: CASSPRALYRLSEAFF. Written as DNA, the CDR3 is TGTGCCAGCAGTCCCCGGGCCCTTTACAGGTTGTCTGAAGCTTTCTTT.

The chain is built from TRBV20-1 and TRBJ2-3, with D tentatively TRBD2 (6 bases). With 8 bases removed from V and 2 bases from J, the gap between germline ends came to 17 bases. Germline values: CDR1 DFQATT, CDR2 SNEGSKA (reference sequence). This CDR3 contains 14 residues. CDR3 protein: CSLNPGELTDTQYF. DNA for the CDR3: TGCAGTCTCAACCCGGGGGAACTCACAGATACGCAGTATTTT.